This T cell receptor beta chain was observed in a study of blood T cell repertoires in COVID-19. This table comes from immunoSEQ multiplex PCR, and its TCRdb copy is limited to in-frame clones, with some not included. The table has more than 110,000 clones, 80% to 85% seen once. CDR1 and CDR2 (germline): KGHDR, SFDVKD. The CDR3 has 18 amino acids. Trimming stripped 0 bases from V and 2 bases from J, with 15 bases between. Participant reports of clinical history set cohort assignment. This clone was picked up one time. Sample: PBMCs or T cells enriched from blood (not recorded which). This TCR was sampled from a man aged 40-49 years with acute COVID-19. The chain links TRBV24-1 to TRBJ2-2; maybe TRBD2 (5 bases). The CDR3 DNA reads TGTGCCACCAGTGATTTGAGTGACGGGATCCTAAACACCGGGGAGCTGTTTTTT. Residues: CATSDLSDGILNTGELFF.